This TCR beta chain was profiled in a study of regulatory T cells in long-lasting Graves disease. Overall study context: Graves' patients, diagnosed recently, had received antithyroid drugs under 3 months. Study findings and constraints: Patients with persistent disease showed a bias toward TRBV28, TRBJ1-2 and TRBJ2-5.

Researchers made TCR beta libraries by using iRepertoire HTBI primers and running Arm-PCR on CDR3 regions. MiXCR was run by TCRdb on the multiplex PCR reads, yielding one entry per CDR3 protein. Of around 500,000 distinct CDR3 sequences listed, around 12% were seen once; the top ten hold 8.9%. This clonotype appeared many times. Its antigen is unknown. The CDR3 is 14 amino acids. The V segment lost 4 bases and the J segment 6 bases; nucleotides outside the gene matches: 6. Germline CDR1 and CDR2: DFQATT and SNEGSKA (reference sequence). Time point described: newly diagnosed GD, antithyroid drugs for less than 3 months. Isolated PBMC RNA provided the starting material for the TCR library. This same sample was also part of a study on T cells in Graves' hyperthyroidism and ophthalmopathy. From that study: Separation of ophthalmopathy from stable hyperthyroidism was achieved by a 13 V-J model.

The sequenced sample was peripheral blood mononuclear cells (PBMCs), obtained at new diagnosis, from a patient treated with antithyroid drugs. This TCR was recovered from a woman in her twenties or thirties with Graves disease. The chain employs TRBV20-1 and TRBJ2-5; 12 nucleotides line up with TRBD2. CDR3 coding DNA: TGCAGTGCTACTCTAGCGGGAGGGCAGAAGACCCAGTACTTC. As protein: CSATLAGGQKTQYF.